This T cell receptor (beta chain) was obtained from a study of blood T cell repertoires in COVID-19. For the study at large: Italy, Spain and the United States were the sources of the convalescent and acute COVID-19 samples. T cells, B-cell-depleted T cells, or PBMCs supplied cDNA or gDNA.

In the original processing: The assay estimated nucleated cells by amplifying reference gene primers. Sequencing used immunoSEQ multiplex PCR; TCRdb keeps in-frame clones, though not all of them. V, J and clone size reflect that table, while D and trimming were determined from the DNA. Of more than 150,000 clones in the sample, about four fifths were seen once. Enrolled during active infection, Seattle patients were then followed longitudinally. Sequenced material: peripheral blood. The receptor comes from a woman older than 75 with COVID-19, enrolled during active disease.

For the CDR3, the DNA is TGTGCCAGCAGCTCAACCCGACTAGACAATGAGCAGTTCTTC. Protein: CASSSTRLDNEQFF. The chain combines TRBV7-2 with TRBJ2-1, with a possible D match to TRBD2 (6 bases). The V end was cut by 4 bases, the J end by 5 bases, with 12 bases between. CDR3 size: 14 residues. The germline V gene has CDR1 SGHTA and CDR2 FQGNSA.